This TCR beta chain derives from a study of T cell repertoires in cytomegalovirus infection. Study information: CMV epitopes, recently identified HLA-C-restricted and well-studied HLA-B-restricted, were used. Both a matching HLA type and CMV infection were indicated by public TCR beta signatures.

To note about this clonotype: The target antigen is unknown.

This CDR3 has 14 amino acids. The V and J ends lost 0 bases and 2 bases, in that order; junction bases with no gene match: 2. Germline V CDR1 and CDR2: SGDLS, YYNGEE. MiXCR was run by TCRdb on the reads, yielding one entry per CDR3 protein. The sample has 140,000 to 150,000 distinct CDR3 sequences, 32% seen once. The chain has TRBV9 and TRBJ2-7; the match to TRBD1 covers 7 bases. Material: CD8+ T cells from cultured PBMCs, obtained from culture after CMV antigen stimulation. The clonotype was recovered from a human donor in good health (CMV status not recorded). Some clones in this sample may be carry-over from other donors' samples. The CDR3 DNA reads TGTGCCAGCAGCGTAGGGACAGGCGCCTACGAGCAGTACTTC. Translated, it gives CASSVGTGAYEQYF.